The clone carrying this T cell receptor (beta chain) was found a few times. A J-beta primer mix and a sample-barcoded 5' primer were used in a second PCR of roughly 6 to 12 cycles. Sequencing of every sample gave 2.5 million or more CDR3-containing paired-end reads. MiXCR, run by TCRdb on the 5' RACE reads, gives a single entry per CDR3 protein. This table holds 270,000 or so distinct CDR3 sequences, less than 30% found once. Per sample, at least 5 micrograms of total RNA were extracted. The CDR3 spans 13 residues. V lost 1 base to trimming and J lost 4 bases, with 7 bases between them. Germline assignment: CDR1 LNHNV and CDR2 YYDKDF (reference sequence). The data originate from a study of blood T cells in healthy people across ages.

The receptor comes from an older woman in good health. The chain couples TRBV15 to TRBJ1-2; tentative D call: TRBD1 (5 bases). Sequencing used blood. CDR3 sequence reads: CATSRGQSYGYTF. CDR3 nucleotides: TGTGCCACCAGCAGAGGACAGTCCTATGGCTACACCTTC.